This T cell receptor (beta chain) stems from a study of OX40 agonist ivuxolimab in advanced cancers. The wider study: An anti-OX40 (CD134) antibody with agonistic activity, ivuxolimab, was administered to patients. Findings and caveats of the study: Low normalized T-cell clonal expansion was also seen in some nonresponders.

Per the germline V gene, CDR1 is MNHEY and CDR2 is SMNVEV (reference sequence). Trimming stripped 0 bases from V and 2 bases from J, with 11 bases between. This CDR3 is 16 amino acids long. Sequencing was performed with immunoSEQ multiplex PCR; in TCRdb, only in-frame clones are kept and a portion is missing. The repertoire includes some 33,000 clones, around 84% of them detected once, and 20% to 25% sits in the top ten. Of note for this clone: Its specificity is not known.

The chain uses TRBV27 and TRBJ2-1; D ambiguous. The clonotype was recovered from an adult with an advanced solid tumor such as melanoma, head and neck, liver or kidney cancer. Source: CD4+ or CD8+ T cells sorted from blood, taken in a trial of the OX40 agonist ivuxolimab. The CDR3 spells CASSLSVSFPYNEQFF. In DNA, the CDR3 is TGTGCCAGCAGTTTATCGGTAAGCTTCCCCTACAATGAGCAGTTCTTC.